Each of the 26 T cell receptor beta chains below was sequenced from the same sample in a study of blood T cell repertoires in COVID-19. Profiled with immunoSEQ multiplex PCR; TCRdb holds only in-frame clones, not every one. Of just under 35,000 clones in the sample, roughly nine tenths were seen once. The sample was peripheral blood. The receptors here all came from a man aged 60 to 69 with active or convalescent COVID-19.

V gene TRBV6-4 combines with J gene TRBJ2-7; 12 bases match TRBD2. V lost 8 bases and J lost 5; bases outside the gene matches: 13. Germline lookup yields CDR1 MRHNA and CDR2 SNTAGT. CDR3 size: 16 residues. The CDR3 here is CASGRGRLAGAHEQYF. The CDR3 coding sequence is TGTGCCAGCGGACGAGGGAGACTAGCGGGAGCCCACGAGCAGTACTTC.

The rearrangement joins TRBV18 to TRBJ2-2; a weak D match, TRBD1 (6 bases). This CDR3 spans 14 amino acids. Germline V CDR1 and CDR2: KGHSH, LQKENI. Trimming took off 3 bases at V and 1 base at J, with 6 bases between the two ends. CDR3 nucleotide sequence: TGTGCCAGCTCACCGGACAGGAACACCGGGGAGCTGTTTTTT. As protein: CASSPDRNTGELFF.

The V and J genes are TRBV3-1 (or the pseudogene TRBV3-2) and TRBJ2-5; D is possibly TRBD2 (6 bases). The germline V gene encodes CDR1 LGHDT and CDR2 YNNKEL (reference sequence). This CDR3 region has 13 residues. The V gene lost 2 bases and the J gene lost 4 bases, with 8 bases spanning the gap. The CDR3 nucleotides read TGTGCCAGCAGCCAACGGGGGAGAGAGACCCAGTACTTC. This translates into CASSQRGRETQYF.

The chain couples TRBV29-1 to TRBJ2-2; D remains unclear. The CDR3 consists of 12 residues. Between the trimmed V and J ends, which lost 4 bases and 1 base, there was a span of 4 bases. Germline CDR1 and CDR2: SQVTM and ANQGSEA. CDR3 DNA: TGCAGCGTTGGTAAGAACACCGGGGAGCTGTTTTTT. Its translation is CSVGKNTGELFF.

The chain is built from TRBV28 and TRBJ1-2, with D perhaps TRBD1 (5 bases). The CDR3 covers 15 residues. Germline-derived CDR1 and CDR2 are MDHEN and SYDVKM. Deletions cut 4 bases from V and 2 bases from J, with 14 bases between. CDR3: CASSSTMGGNYGYTF. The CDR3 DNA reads TGTGCCAGCAGTTCCACGATGGGGGGAAACTATGGCTACACCTTC.

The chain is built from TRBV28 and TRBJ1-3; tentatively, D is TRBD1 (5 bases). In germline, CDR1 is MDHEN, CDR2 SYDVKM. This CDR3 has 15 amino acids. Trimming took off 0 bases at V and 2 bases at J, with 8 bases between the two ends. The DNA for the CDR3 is TGTGCCAGCAGTTTATGGGGGGGGGCTGGAAACACCATATATTTT. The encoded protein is CASSLWGGAGNTIYF.

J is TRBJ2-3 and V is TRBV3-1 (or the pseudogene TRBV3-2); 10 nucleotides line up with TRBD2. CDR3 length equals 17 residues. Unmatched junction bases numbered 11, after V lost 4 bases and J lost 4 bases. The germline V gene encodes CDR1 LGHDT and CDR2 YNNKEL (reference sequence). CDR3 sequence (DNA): TGTGCCAGCAGCCTAGTCTCAAGCGGGAGGGTGGCAGATACGCAGTATTTT. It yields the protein CASSLVSSGRVADTQYF.

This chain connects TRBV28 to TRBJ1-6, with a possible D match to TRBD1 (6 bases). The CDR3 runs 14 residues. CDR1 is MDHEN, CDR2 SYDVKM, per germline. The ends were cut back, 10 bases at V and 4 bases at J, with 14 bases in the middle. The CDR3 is CAISTGGYNSPLHF. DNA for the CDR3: TGTGCCATCTCGACAGGCGGGTATAATTCACCCCTCCACTTT.

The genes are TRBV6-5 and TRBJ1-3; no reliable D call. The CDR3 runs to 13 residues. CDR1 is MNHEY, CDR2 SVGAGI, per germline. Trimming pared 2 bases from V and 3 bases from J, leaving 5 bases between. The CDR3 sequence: CASSYEDGNTIYF. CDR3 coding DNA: TGTGCCAGCAGTTACGAGGATGGAAACACCATATATTTT.

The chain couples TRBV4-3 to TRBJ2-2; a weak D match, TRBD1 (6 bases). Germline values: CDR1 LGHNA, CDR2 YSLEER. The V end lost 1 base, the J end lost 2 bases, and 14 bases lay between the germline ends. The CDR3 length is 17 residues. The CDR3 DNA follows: TGCGCCAGCAGCCAAGGCTCCGGGACACTCAACACCGGGGAGCTGTTTTTT. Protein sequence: CASSQGSGTLNTGELFF.

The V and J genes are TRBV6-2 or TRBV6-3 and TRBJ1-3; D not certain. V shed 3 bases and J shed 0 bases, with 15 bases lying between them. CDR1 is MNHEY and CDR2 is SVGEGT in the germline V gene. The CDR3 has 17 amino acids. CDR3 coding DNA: TGTGCCAGCAGTTATTCTGAGACGGGTTACTCTGGAAACACCATATATTTT. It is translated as CASSYSETGYSGNTIYF.

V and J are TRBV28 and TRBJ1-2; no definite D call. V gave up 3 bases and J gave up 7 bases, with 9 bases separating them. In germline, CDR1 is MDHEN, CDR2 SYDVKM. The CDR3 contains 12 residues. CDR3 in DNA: TGTGCCAGCAGTTTCGGCGGCGTTGGCTACACCTTC. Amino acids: CASSFGGVGYTF.

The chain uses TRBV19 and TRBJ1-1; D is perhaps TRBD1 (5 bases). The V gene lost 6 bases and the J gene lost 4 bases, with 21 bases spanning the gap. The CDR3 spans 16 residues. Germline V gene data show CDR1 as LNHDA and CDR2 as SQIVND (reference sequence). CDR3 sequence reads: CASSHPGHPAGTEAFF. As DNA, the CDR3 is TGTGCCAGTAGCCACCCCGGACACCCAGCGGGCACTGAAGCTTTCTTT. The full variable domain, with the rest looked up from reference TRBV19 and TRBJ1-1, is DGGITQSPKYLFRKEGQNVTLSCEQNLNHDAMYWYRQDPGQGLRLIYYSQIVNDFQKGDIAEGYSVSREKKESFPLTVTSAQKNPTAFYLCASSHPGHPAGTEAFFGQGTRLTVV.

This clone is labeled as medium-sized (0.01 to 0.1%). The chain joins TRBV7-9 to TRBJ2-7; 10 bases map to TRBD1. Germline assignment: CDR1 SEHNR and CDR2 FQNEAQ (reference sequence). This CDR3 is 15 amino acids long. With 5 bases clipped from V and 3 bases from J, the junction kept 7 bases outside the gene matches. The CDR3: CASSPGTGALYEQYF. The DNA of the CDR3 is TGTGCCAGCAGCCCCGGGACAGGGGCTCTCTACGAGCAGTACTTC. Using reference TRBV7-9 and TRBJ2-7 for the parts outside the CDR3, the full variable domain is DTGVSQNPRHKITKRGQNVTFRCDPISEHNRLYWYRQTLGQGPEFLTYFQNEAQLEKSRLLSDRFSAERPKGSFSTLEIQRTEQGDSAMYLCASSPGTGALYEQYFGPGTRLTVT.

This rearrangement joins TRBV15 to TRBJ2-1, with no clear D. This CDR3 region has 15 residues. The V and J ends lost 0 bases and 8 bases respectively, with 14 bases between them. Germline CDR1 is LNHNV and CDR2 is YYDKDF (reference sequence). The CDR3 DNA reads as TGTGCCACCAGCAGAGATCCCGACGGGTTCGATGAGCAGTTCTTC. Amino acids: CATSRDPDGFDEQFF.

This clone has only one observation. CDR3 in amino acids: CASSLVAGVGYEQYF. The CDR3 region has the DNA TGTGCCAGCAGCTTAGTTGCAGGGGTGGGATACGAGCAGTACTTC. The chain has TRBV7-2 and TRBJ2-7; weak D call: TRBD1 (6 bases). The V and J ends lost 1 base and 4 bases respectively, with 14 bases between them. Germline CDR1 and CDR2: SGHTA and FQGNSA. The CDR3 spans 15 residues. The variable domain in full, with the rest retrieved from reference TRBV7-2 and TRBJ2-7, is GAGVSQSPSNKVTEKGKDVELRCDPISGHTALYWYRQSLGQGLEFLIYFQGNSAPDKSGLPSDRFSAERTGGSVSTLTIQRTQQEDSAVYLCASSLVAGVGYEQYFGPGTRLTVT.

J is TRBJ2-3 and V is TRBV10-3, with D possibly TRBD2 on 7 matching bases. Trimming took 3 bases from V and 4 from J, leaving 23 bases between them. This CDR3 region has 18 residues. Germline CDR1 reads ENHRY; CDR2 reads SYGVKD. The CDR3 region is CAISDWAAKGGIADTQYF. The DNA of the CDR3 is TGTGCCATCAGTGATTGGGCCGCCAAGGGGGGGATAGCAGATACGCAGTATTTT.

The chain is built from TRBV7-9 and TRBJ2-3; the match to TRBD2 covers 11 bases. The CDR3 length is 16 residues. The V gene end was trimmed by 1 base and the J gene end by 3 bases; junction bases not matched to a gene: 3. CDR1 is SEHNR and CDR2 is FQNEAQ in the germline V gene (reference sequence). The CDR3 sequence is CASSLGLAGGTDTQYF. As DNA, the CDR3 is TGTGCCAGCAGCTTAGGTCTAGCGGGAGGAACAGATACGCAGTATTTT.

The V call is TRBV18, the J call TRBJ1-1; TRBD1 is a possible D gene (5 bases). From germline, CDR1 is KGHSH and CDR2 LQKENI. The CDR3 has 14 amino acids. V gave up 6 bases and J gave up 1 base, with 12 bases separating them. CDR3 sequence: CASSRRQTNTEAFF. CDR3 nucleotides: TGTGCCAGCTCTCGTAGACAGACGAACACTGAAGCTTTCTTT.

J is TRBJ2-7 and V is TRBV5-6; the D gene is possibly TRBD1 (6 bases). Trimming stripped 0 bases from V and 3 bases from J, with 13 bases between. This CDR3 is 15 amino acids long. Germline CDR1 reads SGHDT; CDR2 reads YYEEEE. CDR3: CASSLAGHLGYEQYF. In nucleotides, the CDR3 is TGTGCCAGCAGCTTGGCGGGACACCTTGGCTACGAGCAGTACTTC.

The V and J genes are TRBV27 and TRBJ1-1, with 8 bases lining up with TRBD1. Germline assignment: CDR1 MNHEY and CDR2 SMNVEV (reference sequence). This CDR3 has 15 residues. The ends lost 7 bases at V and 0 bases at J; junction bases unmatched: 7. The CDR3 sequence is CASNRQGQMNTEAFF. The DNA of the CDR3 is TGTGCCAGCAACAGACAGGGGCAGATGAACACTGAAGCTTTCTTT.

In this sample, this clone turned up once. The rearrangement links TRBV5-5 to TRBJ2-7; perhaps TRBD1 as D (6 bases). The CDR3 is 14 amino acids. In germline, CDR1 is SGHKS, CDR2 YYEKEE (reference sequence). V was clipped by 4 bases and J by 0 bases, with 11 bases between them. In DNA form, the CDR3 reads TGTGCCAGCAGCACCCGGGACAACTCCTACGAGCAGTACTTC. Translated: CASSTRDNSYEQYF.

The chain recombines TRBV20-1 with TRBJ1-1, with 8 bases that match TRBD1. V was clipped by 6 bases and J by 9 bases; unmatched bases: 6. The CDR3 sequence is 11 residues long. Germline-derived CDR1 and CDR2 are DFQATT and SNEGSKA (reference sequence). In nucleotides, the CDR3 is TGCAGTGCCAGGGGGCCAGGTCAAGCTTTCTTT. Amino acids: CSARGPGQAFF.

The CDR3 bases are TGCGCCAGCAGCCCTTACACAGGGGCCTATAATTCACCCCTCCACTTT. Protein: CASSPYTGAYNSPLHF. The chain links TRBV4-3 to TRBJ1-6, with 7 bases aligning to TRBD1. The junction had 5 bases not matched to a gene; V was cut back by 4 bases and J by 2 bases. The CDR3 consists of 16 residues. From germline, CDR1 is LGHNA and CDR2 YSLEER.

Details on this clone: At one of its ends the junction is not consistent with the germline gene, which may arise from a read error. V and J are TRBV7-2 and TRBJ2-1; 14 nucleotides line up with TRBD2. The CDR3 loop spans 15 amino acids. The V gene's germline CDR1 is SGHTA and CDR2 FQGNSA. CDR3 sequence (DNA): TGTGCCGGCAGACTAGCGGGAGGGGTGGGCAATGAGCAGTTCTTC. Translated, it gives CAGRLAGGVGNEQFF. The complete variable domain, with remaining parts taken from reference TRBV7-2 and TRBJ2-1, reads GAGVSQSPSNKVTEKGKDVELRCDPISGHTALYWYRQSLGQGLEFLIYFQGNSAPDKSGLPSDRFSAERTGGSVSTLTIQRTQQEDSAVYLCAGRLAGGVGNEQFFGPGTRLTVL.

This CDR3 is CASSIAGQGNQPQHF. As DNA, the CDR3 is TGTGCCAGTAGTATCGCTGGACAGGGCAATCAGCCCCAGCATTTT. The rearrangement joins TRBV19 to TRBJ1-5; 7 nucleotides line up with TRBD1. The CDR3 is 15 amino acids. V trimming: 3 bases; J trimming: 2 bases; junction bases outside the gene matches: 4. CDR1 is LNHDA and CDR2 is SQIVND in the germline V gene (reference sequence).